These 9 T cell receptor beta chains came from one sample sequenced in a study of T cell responses to AZD1222 COVID-19 vaccine. Assay used: immunoSEQ multiplex PCR; TCRdb lists only in-frame clones, some missing. This table has 130,000 or so clones, around nine tenths appearing once. The sample here was peripheral blood, taken on day 0 of AZD1222 vaccination. These receptors were taken from an adult in good health.

The genes are TRBV2 and TRBJ2-2, with D possibly TRBD1 on 6 matching bases. CDR3 length equals 14 residues. Germline lookup yields CDR1 SNHLY and CDR2 FYNNEI. Between the trimmed V and J ends, which lost 8 bases and 0 bases, there was a span of 10 bases. The DNA of the CDR3 is TGTGCCAGCCTGGACAGATCGAACACCGGGGAGCTGTTTTTT. Amino acids: CASLDRSNTGELFF.

This chain connects TRBV11-2 to TRBJ1-3, with 8 nucleotides matching TRBD1. Germline lookup yields CDR1 SGHAT and CDR2 FQNNGV. V gave up 5 bases and J gave up 2 bases; unmatched junction bases: 11. This CDR3 has 17 amino acids. The CDR3 DNA sequence: TGTGCCAGCAGCCTCCGGACAGGGAAGGTTACTGGAAACACCATATATTTT. Translated, it gives CASSLRTGKVTGNTIYF.

CDR3 sequence: CASSPGTGNYGYTF. The CDR3 nucleotides read TGCGCCAGCAGCCCGGGGACAGGGAACTATGGCTACACCTTC. The J gene is TRBJ1-2, the V gene TRBV5-1; 9 nucleotides match TRBD1. The CDR3 is 14 amino acids. CDR1 and CDR2 from the germline V gene are SGHRS and YFSETQ. Trimming cost V 4 bases and J 2 bases; bases outside gene matches: 3.

This clone appeared a single time. V is TRBV6-1 and J is TRBJ2-5; weak D call: TRBD2 (7 bases). Germline V gene data show CDR1 as MNHNS and CDR2 as SASEGT. The CDR3 has 16 residues. Trimming took 2 bases from V and 1 from J, leaving 14 bases between them. The DNA of the CDR3 is TGTGCCAGCAGTGAAAGGGGGGGGACCATCCAAGAGACCCAGTACTTC. Translated, it gives CASSERGGTIQETQYF.

In the case of this clone: A junction boundary mismatches the germline segment, possibly from a read error. V is TRBV28 and J is TRBJ1-4; 8 bases map to TRBD1. This CDR3 has 12 amino acids. CDR1 is MDHEN and CDR2 is SYDVKM in the germline V gene. The CDR3 region is CAGRGQEEKLFF. DNA for the CDR3: TGTGCCGGCAGGGGGCAGGAAGAAAAACTGTTTTTT.

J is TRBJ2-7 and V is TRBV7-2; 15 positions match TRBD2. Germline V lookup: CDR1 SGHTA, CDR2 FQGNSA. Trimming took 4 bases from V and 4 from J; bases not matched to a gene: 2. The CDR3 covers 15 residues. CDR3 in DNA: TGTGCCAGCAGCTGGGGACTAGCGGGGGGTTACGAGCAGTACTTC. Protein product: CASSWGLAGGYEQYF.

The rearrangement joins TRBV10-3 to TRBJ1-1; tentative D call: TRBD1 (5 bases). Trimming stripped 2 bases from V and 0 bases from J, with 7 bases between. Germline lookup yields CDR1 ENHRY and CDR2 SYGVKD. This CDR3 has 14 amino acids. The DNA for the CDR3 is TGTGCCATCAGTGAGAGGGACCTGAACACTGAAGCTTTCTTT. Encoded protein: CAISERDLNTEAFF.

This chain links TRBV6-5 with TRBJ1-2; weak D call: TRBD1 (6 bases). The CDR3 spans 13 residues. CDR1 and CDR2 (germline): MNHEY, SVGAGI. V dropped 2 bases and J dropped 4 bases, with 8 bases sitting between them. CDR3 in amino acids: CASSYGDIYGYTF. The DNA for the CDR3 is TGTGCCAGCAGTTACGGGGACATCTATGGCTACACCTTC.

This rearrangement joins TRBV5-4 to TRBJ1-2; 10 bases line up with TRBD1. This CDR3 has 13 residues. Germline lookup yields CDR1 SGHNT and CDR2 YYREEE (reference sequence). V lost 0 bases, J lost 10 bases, and 3 bases stayed unmatched. The CDR3 loop is CASSLVGTGVYTF. CDR3 nucleotides: TGTGCCAGCAGCTTGGTAGGGACAGGGGTCTACACCTTC.